This is a list of T cell receptor beta chains from one sample in a study of blood T cell repertoires in COVID-19. TCRdb's copy holds only in-frame clones and misses some; the assay was immunoSEQ multiplex PCR. This table has around 100,000 clones, about 85% appearing once. Material for sequencing was peripheral blood. These receptors originate from a man aged 50 or older in a cohort sampled during active COVID-19. CDR3s include the opening cysteine and the closing phenylalanine or tryptophan. The D gene is left open where the match is weak. A clone size is listed for some rows: how often the clone was seen (once, few, many), or a class if it is expanded.

d_call j_call clone_size v_call cdr3_nt cdr3_aa
TRBD2 TRBJ2-1 - TRBV29-1 TGCAGCGTTCAACTAGCGGGGGCCTTTAATGAGCAGTTCTTC CSVQLAGAFNEQFF
TRBD1 TRBJ1-2 - TRBV5-1 TGCGCCAGCAGCCAAACAGGGGACTATGGCTACACCTTC CASSQTGDYGYTF
- TRBJ1-2 - TRBV27 TGTGCCAGCAGTCCTCTGGACAGTACTATGGGCTACACCTTC CASSPLDSTMGYTF
- TRBJ2-1 - TRBV5-1 TGCGCCAGCACCTTCTTACCTAGCTCCTACAATGAGCAGTTCTTC CASTFLPSSYNEQFF
TRBD1 TRBJ1-5 - TRBV11-2 TGTGCCAGCAGCCTCGGACAGGGGCTTCAGCCCCAGCATTTT CASSLGQGLQPQHF
- TRBJ2-4 - TRBV20-1 TGCAGTGCTAGGAGTGCGGACATTCAGTACTTC CSARSADIQYF
- TRBJ2-2 - TRBV6-1 TGTGCCAGCAGTGAAGTCCAGAACACCGGGGAGCTGTTTTTT CASSEVQNTGELFF
- TRBJ2-5 - TRBV5-6 TGTGCCAGCAGCTACAGGATAGAGACCCAGTACTTC CASSYRIETQYF
- TRBJ1-2 - TRBV19 TGTGCCAGTAGTATGTCAGCACAGGGCTATGGCTACACCTTC CASSMSAQGYGYTF
- TRBJ2-5 - TRBV29-1 TGCAGCGTTGACAGTACAGGCGAGACCCAGTACTTC CSVDSTGETQYF
TRBD1 TRBJ1-2 - TRBV28 TGTGCCACCCCTTTGGGACAGGGGGCTACTGGCTACACCTTC CATPLGQGATGYTF
TRBD1 TRBJ2-2 - TRBV7-9 TGTGCCAGCAGCCCCGGCAGGGGGCCTTCCGGGGAGCTGTTTTTT CASSPGRGPSGELFF
- TRBJ2-5 - TRBV2 TGTGCCAGCACCCGCACAGAACAAGAGACCCAGTACTTC CASTRTEQETQYF
- TRBJ2-1 - TRBV7-6 TGTGCCAGCAGCTTCTATGGTACGGGGTCCTACAATGAGCAGTTCTTC CASSFYGTGSYNEQFF
TRBD1 TRBJ1-1 - TRBV2 TGTGCCAGCAATGGGGCAGGGGGCCTCCCCACTGAAGCTTTCTTT CASNGAGGLPTEAFF
- TRBJ2-1 - TRBV3-1/TRBV3-2 TGTGCCAGCAGCCAAGCCGGACGGGCCACGGGGGAGTTCTTC CASSQAGRATGEFF
- TRBJ2-7 - TRBV13 TGTGCCAGCACTCATGAGGGTATCCCCTACGAGCAGTACTTC CASTHEGIPYEQYF
TRBD1 TRBJ1-4 - TRBV2 TGTGCCAGCGGCGGGGACAGGGACGAAAAACTGTTTTTT CASGGDRDEKLFF
- TRBJ1-2 - TRBV6-5 TGTGCCAGCAGCATATCAGGGAATGGCGGCTACACCTTC CASSISGNGGYTF
TRBD1 TRBJ2-1 once TRBV18 TGTGCCAGCTCACCACCCGGACAGGGTAGCTACAATGAGCAGTTCTTC CASSPPGQGSYNEQFF
TRBD1 TRBJ1-1 - TRBV5-8 TGTGCCAGCAGTGCCGGGACAGGGGTCTTCACTGAAGCTTTCTTT CASSAGTGVFTEAFF
- TRBJ2-1 - TRBV18 TGTGCCAGCTCACCAGTAGGAACGGTCAGGATAAGCTCCTACAATGAGCAGTTCTTC CASSPVGTVRISSYNEQFF
- TRBJ1-6 few TRBV4-2 TGTGCCAGCAGCCAAGATCGTCAGGGTGGTTCACCCCTCCACTTT CASSQDRQGGSPLHF
TRBD2 TRBJ2-3 - TRBV19 TGTGCCAGTACCCCGGCGCGGGGGAGTAGCACAGATACGCAGTATTTT CASTPARGSSTDTQYF
TRBD2 TRBJ2-7 - TRBV20-1 TGCAGTGCTAGTTTCGGGGGGATCTATTCCTACGAGCAGTACTTC CSASFGGIYSYEQYF
TRBD1 TRBJ2-1 - TRBV7-2 TGTGCCAGCAGCGAAGCCGGGACAGGAGGTTGGTACAATGAGCAGTTCTTC CASSEAGTGGWYNEQFF
TRBD2 TRBJ2-3 - TRBV5-1 TGCGCCAGCAGCGCCGGGACTAGCGGGGTGGGTTCCACAGATACGCAGTATTTT CASSAGTSGVGSTDTQYF
TRBD1 TRBJ1-3 few TRBV7-6 TGTGCCAGCAGCTTAGCGACAGGGTTCTACTCTGGAAACACCATATATTTT CASSLATGFYSGNTIYF
- TRBJ2-7 - TRBV29-1 TGCAGCGTTGCCTCGGGTCGGGCAGACAGCTCCTACGAGCAGTACTTC CSVASGRADSSYEQYF
- TRBJ1-1 - TRBV2 TGTGCCAGCAGCCCCCTTGGGTTGACAGCGAACACTGAAGCTTTCTTT CASSPLGLTANTEAFF
- TRBJ1-4 - TRBV6-5 TGTGCCAGCAACAACTTAAAGACAGCCTTGTTTTTT CASNNLKTALFF
- TRBJ1-5 - TRBV4-1 TGCGCCAGCAGCCAAGAAGAGCACTTGCCCCAGCATTTT CASSQEEHLPQHF
- TRBJ1-6 - TRBV15 TGTGCCACCAGCAGAGGCGGAGAGTATAATTCACCCCTCCACTTT CATSRGGEYNSPLHF
- TRBJ1-6 - TRBV5-1 TGCGCCAGCAGCCCGCCGGGACTTAATAATTCACCCCTCCACTTT CASSPPGLNNSPLHF
TRBD1 TRBJ1-1 once TRBV19 TGTGCCAGTAGCCCGGACAGGGCGAGGTTTGGAGCTTTCTTT CASSPDRARFGAFF
TRBD1 TRBJ1-6 - TRBV28 TGTGCCAGCAGCCCGGGGACAGGGGGGTCACCCCTCCACTTT CASSPGTGGSPLHF
- TRBJ2-7 - TRBV5-1 TGCGCCAGCGGGGTTGAAGGGAGGTACGAGCAGTACTTC CASGVEGRYEQYF
TRBD2 TRBJ2-5 - TRBV10-3 TGTGCCATCGCAGGGACTAGCGGGGGGGCCGGGGAGACCCAGTACTTC CAIAGTSGGAGETQYF
- TRBJ1-2 - TRBV19 TGTGCCAGTAGTATAGATACAGGGAAGAGATATGGCTACACCTTC CASSIDTGKRYGYTF
TRBD1 TRBJ1-1 once TRBV6-5 TGTGCCAGCACTACGTCCGGGGACAGCTCCTTAGACGCTTTCTTT CASTTSGDSSLDAFF
- TRBJ1-6 - TRBV6-5 TGTGCCAGCAGTTACTCGTCAGGGGTTAATTCACCCCTCCACTTT CASSYSSGVNSPLHF
TRBD2 TRBJ2-5 - TRBV5-5 TGTGCCAGCAGCTTTGCGGGGGGGACGGAAGAGACCCAGTACTTC CASSFAGGTEETQYF
- TRBJ2-5 - TRBV11-2 TGTGCCAGCAGCTTTAAAGAGACCCAGTACTTC CASSFKETQYF
- TRBJ2-1 once TRBV7-8 TGTGCCAGCAGTGCCGGAAGGGTAGCGGCTTACAATGAGCAGTTCTTC CASSAGRVAAYNEQFF
- TRBJ1-1 - TRBV5-1 TGCGCCAGCAGCCCTGGACAGTCAAACACTGAAGCTTTCTTT CASSPGQSNTEAFF
- TRBJ1-2 - TRBV5-4 TGTGCCAGCAGCTTGAGGGGTGGGGGGTATGGCTACACCTTC CASSLRGGGYGYTF
- TRBJ2-1 - TRBV6-1 TGTGCCAGCAGTGAAGGGTCAGGGGGGATCGGGCAGTTCTTC CASSEGSGGIGQFF
- TRBJ1-1 - TRBV4-1 TGCGCCAGCAGCCAAGAAAGGCAGGGGTATCCTGAAGCTTTCTTT CASSQERQGYPEAFF
TRBD2 TRBJ2-5 - TRBV6-1 TGTGCCAGCAGTGGTACGGGAGGCAAAATACCAGAGACCCAGTACTTC CASSGTGGKIPETQYF
TRBD2 TRBJ2-2 - TRBV9 TGTGCCAGCAGCGTGGGAGGGTCCGGGGAGCTGTTTTTT CASSVGGSGELFF
- TRBJ1-2 few TRBV5-5 TGTGCCAGCAGCCAAACCCCCCAAGCGGGCTATGGCTACACCTTC CASSQTPQAGYGYTF
- TRBJ2-7 - TRBV18 TGTGCCAGCTCTAATCAGGGGAAAAATTACGAGCAGTACTTC CASSNQGKNYEQYF
- TRBJ2-1 - TRBV6-2/TRBV6-3 TGTGCCAGCAGTAGGGGGGGCAGCTCCTACAATGAGCAGTTCTTC CASSRGGSSYNEQFF
TRBD1 TRBJ1-5 - TRBV19 TGTGCCAGCATACCACCGGGACAGGGTTTCAATCAGCCCCAGCATTTT CASIPPGQGFNQPQHF
TRBD1 TRBJ1-2 - TRBV6-6 TGTGCCAGCAGTCGGGCCGGGACAGAACGAGGTGGCTACACCTTC CASSRAGTERGGYTF